The T cell receptor (beta chain) under discussion was sequenced for a study of technical replicates of blood from several donors. Only in-frame clones appear in the TCRdb table, and some are missing; sequencing was by immunoSEQ multiplex PCR. The profile covers about 12,000 clones, with about 95% appearing a single time and approximately 6% taken by the ten largest. The CDR3 is 17 residues long. V lost 1 base and J lost 4; bases outside the gene matches: 7. CDR1 is SGHTA and CDR2 is FQGTGA in the germline V gene. V and J are TRBV7-3 and TRBJ2-3; 11 nucleotides line up with TRBD1. This TCR derives from a human donor in good health. Sample: PBMCs. The CDR3 region is CASSLKGQGARSDTQYF. The CDR3, as DNA: TGTGCCAGCAGCTTAAAAGGACAGGGGGCTAGGTCAGATACGCAGTATTTT.